A selection of T cell receptor beta chains follows, all from one sample in a study of blood T cell repertoires in COVID-19. TCRdb's table, derived via immunoSEQ multiplex PCR, lists solely in-frame clones and lacks some. The sample contains over 55,000 clones, about 81% of which appear only once. The material sequenced was peripheral blood. These receptor sequences come from a woman in her sixties with acute or convalescent COVID-19. CDR3s leave out the opening cysteine and the closing phenylalanine or tryptophan.

v_call cdr3_aa
TRBV5-1 ASSAGQGAIQY
TRBV7-2 ASSYTGGHGDTQY
TRBV5-1 ASSAFGKRGSTDTQY
TRBV4-1 ASSQGVAGVTDTQY
TRBV7-9 ASSFDRGSSYNEQF
TRBV27 ASSLSRVADTQY
TRBV7-7 ASSFGTTSTDTQY
TRBV19 ASSTRDRKNTGELF
TRBV15 ATSRVAGVTGELF
TRBV27 ASRMRGLAGGPGHEQF
TRBV5-5 ASSFAGQTNEKLF
TRBV19 ASRPTLNTEAF
TRBV11-2 ASSLTNGKGSYT